Listed below are T cell receptor beta chains from one sample, sequenced in a study of T cells after posttransplantation cyclophosphamide. Libraries were prepared by immunoSEQ multiplex PCR; TCRdb keeps only in-frame clonotypes and omits some of them. The table records some 21,000 clones, approximately 98% of them present only once. Sequencing input: naive CD8+ T cells sorted from PBMCs. The receptors come from a middle-aged man in good health, CMV-negative, and a related stem cell transplant donor. Both conserved end residues are part of each CDR3. D genes are given only for firm matches. Clone size is not always given. Where it is, it says once, few, many or a class for expanded clones.

J | V | D | size | DNA | CDR3
TRBJ2-1 | TRBV5-1 | - | - | TGCGCCAGCAGCCCGGACTTAAGCTCCTACAATGAGCAGTTCTTC | CASSPDLSSYNEQFF
TRBJ1-2 | TRBV29-1 | - | - | TGCAGCGTGGACATTCTAGATGGCTACACCTTC | CSVDILDGYTF
TRBJ1-5 | TRBV28 | TRBD1 | - | TGTGCCAGCAGTTCCGACAGGGAGGTACAGCCCCAGCATTTT | CASSSDREVQPQHF
TRBJ1-5 | TRBV30 | - | once | TGTGCCTGGAGTGTGGGGGGGGCCGGCCAGCCCCAGCATTTT | CAWSVGGAGQPQHF
TRBJ2-7 | TRBV28 | - | - | TGTGCCAGCAGTCCCACCTTTCGCCGTCCGGAGCAGAGCTCCTACGAGCAGTACTTC | CASSPTFRRPEQSSYEQYF
TRBJ2-7 | TRBV9 | TRBD2 | - | TGTGCCAGCAGCCCCCGAACTAGCGGGAGACACGAGCAGTACTTC | CASSPRTSGRHEQYF
TRBJ1-2 | TRBV7-9 | TRBD1 | - | TGTGCCAGCAGCTTAGTTGGGACAGGGCTGGGTGGCTACACCTTC | CASSLVGTGLGGYTF
TRBJ2-1 | TRBV6-1 | - | - | TGTGCCAGCAGTGAAGGGACAGTTTACAATGAGCAGTTCTTC | CASSEGTVYNEQFF
TRBJ1-4 | TRBV5-6 | - | - | TGTGCCAGCAGCTTGTTGGCCGCAACTAATGAAAAACTGTTTTTT | CASSLLAATNEKLFF
TRBJ2-5 | TRBV7-8 | TRBD1 | once | TGTGCCAGCAGCTTCACAGGGGGAGAGACCCAGTACTTC | CASSFTGGETQYF
TRBJ2-7 | TRBV7-9 | - | - | TGTGCCGTCGGGGGCTACGAGCAGTACTTC | CAVGGYEQYF
TRBJ2-7 | TRBV11-2 | TRBD1 | - | TGTGCCAGCAGCTTCCCCCGGGCAGGGGGCGCAACCCGCTACGAGCAGTACTTC | CASSFPRAGGATRYEQYF
TRBJ2-7 | TRBV15 | TRBD2 | - | TGTGCCACCAGCTGGGCGGGGGGGTCGAGCTCCTACGAGCAGTACTTC | CATSWAGGSSSYEQYF
TRBJ2-1 | TRBV4-2 | TRBD2 | - | TGTGCCAGCAGCCTCCAGCGGGAGAACTACGGTATCCCCTACAATGAGCAGTTCTTC | CASSLQRENYGIPYNEQFF
TRBJ2-5 | TRBV15 | TRBD2 | once | TGTGCCACCAGCAGTGGACTAGCGGGGGAACAAGAGACCCAGTACTTC | CATSSGLAGEQETQYF
TRBJ2-1 | TRBV4-3 | - | once | TGCGCCAGCAGCCAAACGAGTTTGGTTAATGAGCAGTTCTTC | CASSQTSLVNEQFF
TRBJ2-3 | TRBV5-4 | TRBD2 | - | TGTGCCAGCAGCCAAGAGCGGGAGGGCCTCGGCACAGATACGCAGTATTTT | CASSQEREGLGTDTQYF
TRBJ2-3 | TRBV11-2 | TRBD2 | - | TGTGCCAGCAGCTCCCCTCTAGCGGGACGGAGCACAGATACGCAGTATTTT | CASSSPLAGRSTDTQYF
TRBJ2-1 | TRBV6-5 | TRBD1 | - | TGTGCCAGCAGTGGGACAGGGTCCTACAATGAGCAGTTCTTC | CASSGTGSYNEQFF
TRBJ2-1 | TRBV6-1 | - | - | TGTGCCAGCAGTGCCCAGCCCAGGGATGAGCAGTTCTTC | CASSAQPRDEQFF
TRBJ2-5 | TRBV7-9 | TRBD2 | - | TGTGCCAGCAGCCCAGGACTAGCGGGAGATGAGACCCAGTACTTC | CASSPGLAGDETQYF
TRBJ1-5 | TRBV19 | TRBD1 | - | TGTGCCAGTAGTATATACCGGGACAGTAATCAGCCCCAGCATTTT | CASSIYRDSNQPQHF
TRBJ2-7 | TRBV29-1 | TRBD2 | - | TGCAGCGTGAGAGGGGGGACTAGCGCTCTATTTACAGCCTACGAGCAGTACTTC | CSVRGGTSALFTAYEQYF
TRBJ2-2 | TRBV30 | TRBD2 | - | TGTGCCTGGAGCCGAGGGACTAGCCCGAACACCGGGGAGCTGTTTTTT | CAWSRGTSPNTGELFF
TRBJ2-4 | TRBV28 | TRBD1 | - | TGTGCCAGCAGTTCCGTTGACAGGGGTGACATTCAGTACTTC | CASSSVDRGDIQYF